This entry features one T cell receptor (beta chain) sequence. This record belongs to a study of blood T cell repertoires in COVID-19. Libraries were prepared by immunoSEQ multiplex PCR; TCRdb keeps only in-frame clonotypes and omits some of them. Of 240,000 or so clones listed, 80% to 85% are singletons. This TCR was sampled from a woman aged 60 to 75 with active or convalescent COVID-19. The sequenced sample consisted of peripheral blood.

The CDR3 bases are TGTGCCAGCAGTTTACGGGGGAGGGGGGAGCTGTTTTTT. Translated: CASSLRGRGELFF. The rearrangement uses TRBV12-3 or TRBV12-4 and TRBJ2-2, with a tentative D call TRBD2 (6 bases). This CDR3 region has 13 residues. Trimming stripped 2 bases from V and 8 bases from J, with 9 bases between.